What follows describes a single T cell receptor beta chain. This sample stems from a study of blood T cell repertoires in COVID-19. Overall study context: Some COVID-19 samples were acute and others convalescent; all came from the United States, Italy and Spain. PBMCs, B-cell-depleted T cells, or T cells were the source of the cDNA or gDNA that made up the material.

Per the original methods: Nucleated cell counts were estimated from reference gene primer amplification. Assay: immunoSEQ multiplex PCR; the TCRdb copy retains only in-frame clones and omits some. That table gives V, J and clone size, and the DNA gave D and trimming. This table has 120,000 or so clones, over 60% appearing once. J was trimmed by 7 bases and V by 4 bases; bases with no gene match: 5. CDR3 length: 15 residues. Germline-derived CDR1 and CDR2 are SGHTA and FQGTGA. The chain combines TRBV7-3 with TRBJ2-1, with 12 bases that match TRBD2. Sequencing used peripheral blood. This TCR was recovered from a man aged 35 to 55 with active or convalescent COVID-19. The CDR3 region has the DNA TGTGCCAGCAGCTCAACGACTAGCGGGAGTAATGAGCAGTTCTTC. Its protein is CASSSTTSGSNEQFF.